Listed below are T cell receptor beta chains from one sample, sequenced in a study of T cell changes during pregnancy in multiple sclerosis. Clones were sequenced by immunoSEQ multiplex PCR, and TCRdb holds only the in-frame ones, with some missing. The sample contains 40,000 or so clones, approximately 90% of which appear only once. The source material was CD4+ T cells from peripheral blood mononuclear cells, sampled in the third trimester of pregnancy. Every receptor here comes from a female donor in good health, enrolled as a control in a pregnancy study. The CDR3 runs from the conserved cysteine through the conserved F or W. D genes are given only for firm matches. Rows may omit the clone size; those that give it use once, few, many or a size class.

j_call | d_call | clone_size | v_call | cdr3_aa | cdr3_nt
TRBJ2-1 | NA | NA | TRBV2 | CASSDRQTFQFF | TGTGCCAGCAGTGATCGGCAGACTTTTCAGTTCTTC
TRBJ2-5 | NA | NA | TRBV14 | CASSQDRGAQLKTQYF | TGTGCCAGCAGCCAAGATCGGGGGGCCCAGTTGAAGACCCAGTACTTC
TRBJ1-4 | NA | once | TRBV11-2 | CASSRREGVYEKLFF | TGTGCCAGCAGCCGTCGGGAGGGAGTATATGAAAAACTGTTTTTT
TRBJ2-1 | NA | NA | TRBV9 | CASSVDTYNEQFF | TGTGCCAGCAGCGTAGACACCTACAATGAGCAGTTCTTC
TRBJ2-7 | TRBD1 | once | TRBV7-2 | CASSLVGTGGASYEQYF | TGTGCCAGCAGCTTAGTGGGGACAGGGGGCGCCTCCTACGAGCAGTACTTC
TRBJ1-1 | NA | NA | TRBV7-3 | CASSTQGLGGGTEAFF | TGTGCCAGCAGCACCCAGGGCCTGGGGGGGGGAACTGAAGCTTTCTTT
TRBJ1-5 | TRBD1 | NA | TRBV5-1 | CASSFGQGEAQHF | TGCGCCAGCAGCTTCGGACAGGGGGAGGCCCAGCATTTT
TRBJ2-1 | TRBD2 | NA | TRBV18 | CASSLFSGLAGTNEQFF | TGTGCCAGCTCACTCTTTTCGGGACTAGCGGGAACGAATGAGCAGTTCTTC
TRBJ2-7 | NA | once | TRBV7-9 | CASSPIGWQGGHEQYF | TGTGCCAGCAGCCCTATCGGATGGCAGGGAGGCCACGAGCAGTACTTC
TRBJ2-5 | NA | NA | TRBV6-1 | CASSVYSEETQYF | TGTGCCAGCAGTGTATATTCCGAGGAGACCCAGTACTTC
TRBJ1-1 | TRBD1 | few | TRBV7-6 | CASSFGQGNTEAFF | TGTGCCAGCAGCTTCGGACAGGGGAACACTGAAGCTTTCTTT
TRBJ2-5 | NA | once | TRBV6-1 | CASSDQGTQIPETQYF | TGTGCCAGCAGTGATCAGGGGACGCAGATCCCGGAGACCCAGTACTTC
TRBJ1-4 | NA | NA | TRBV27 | CASRGQPATNEKLFF | TGTGCCAGCAGAGGACAGCCTGCAACTAATGAAAAACTGTTTTTT
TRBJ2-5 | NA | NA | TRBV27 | CASILGETQYF | TGTGCCAGCATCCTCGGGGAGACCCAGTACTTC
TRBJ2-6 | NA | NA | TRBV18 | CASQSSGANVLTF | TGTGCCAGCCAATCCTCTGGGGCCAACGTCCTGACTTTC
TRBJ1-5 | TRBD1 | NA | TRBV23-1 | CASSHSEGRGGNQPQHF | TGCGCCAGCAGTCATTCTGAGGGCAGGGGGGGCAATCAGCCCCAGCATTTT
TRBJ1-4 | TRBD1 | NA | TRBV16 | CAIGQGGSYEKLFF | TGTGCCATCGGACAGGGTGGATCGTACGAAAAACTGTTTTTT
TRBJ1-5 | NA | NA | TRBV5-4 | CASSLAGGNQPQHF | TGTGCCAGCAGCTTGGCCGGGGGCAATCAGCCCCAGCATTTT
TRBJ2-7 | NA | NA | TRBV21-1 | CASSAAKLRRPYEQYF | TGTGCCAGCAGCGCCGCAAAACTACGTCGACCCTACGAGCAGTACTTC
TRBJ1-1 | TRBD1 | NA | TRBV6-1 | CASRDRGRGSTEAFF | TGTGCCAGCAGAGACAGGGGGCGAGGGAGCACTGAAGCTTTCTTT
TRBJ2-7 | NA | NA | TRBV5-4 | CASSSPSGPYEQYF | TGTGCCAGCAGCTCCCCCAGCGGGCCCTACGAGCAGTACTTC
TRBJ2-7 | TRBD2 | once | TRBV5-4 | CASEGTSGSGEQYF | TGTGCCAGCGAAGGGACTAGCGGGAGTGGCGAGCAGTACTTC
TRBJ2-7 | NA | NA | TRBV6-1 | CASDLRGALYEQYF | TGTGCCAGCGACCTGCGGGGCGCGCTCTACGAGCAGTACTTC
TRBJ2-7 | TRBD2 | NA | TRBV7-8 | CASSSQREGYEQYF | TGTGCCAGCAGCTCGCAGCGGGAGGGGTACGAGCAGTACTTC
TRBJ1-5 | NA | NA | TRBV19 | CASSLVHPVTGLGQPQHF | TGTGCCAGTAGTTTAGTACATCCTGTAACAGGTTTAGGTCAGCCCCAGCATTTT
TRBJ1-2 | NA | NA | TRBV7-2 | CASSLVSAGNYGYTF | TGTGCCAGCAGCTTAGTTAGTGCGGGGAACTATGGCTACACCTTC
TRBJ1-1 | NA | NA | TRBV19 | CASSPRAGEYTEAFF | TGTGCCAGTAGTCCCCGAGCAGGGGAATACACTGAAGCTTTCTTT
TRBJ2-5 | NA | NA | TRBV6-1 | CASSRTAETQYF | TGTGCCAGCAGTCGGACAGCAGAGACCCAGTACTTC
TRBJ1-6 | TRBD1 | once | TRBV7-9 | CASRSQGDSPLHF | TGTGCCAGCAGGTCACAGGGGGATTCACCCCTCCACTTT
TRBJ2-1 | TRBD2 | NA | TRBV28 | CASSFMAPSGSKINEQFF | TGTGCCAGCAGTTTTATGGCGCCTAGCGGGAGTAAGATAAATGAGCAGTTCTTC
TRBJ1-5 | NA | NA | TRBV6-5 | CASSYLRDQPQHF | TGTGCCAGCAGTTACTTGCGGGATCAGCCCCAGCATTTT
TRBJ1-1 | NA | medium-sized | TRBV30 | CAWRTGLDTEAFF | TGTGCCTGGAGAACAGGGTTGGACACTGAAGCTTTCTTT
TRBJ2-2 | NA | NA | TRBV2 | CASIREAGGELFF | TGTGCCAGCATCCGCGAAGCGGGCGGGGAGCTGTTTTTT
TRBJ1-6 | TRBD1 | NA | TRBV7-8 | CASSLERGQTLHF | TGTGCCAGCAGCTTAGAACGGGGACAGACCCTCCACTTT
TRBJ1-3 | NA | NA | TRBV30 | CAWSIGQGNGNTIYF | TGTGCCTGGAGTATCGGGCAGGGGAACGGAAACACCATATATTTT
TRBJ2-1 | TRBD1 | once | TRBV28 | CASSRQGGRFF | TGTGCCAGCAGCCGACAGGGGGGTAGGTTCTTC
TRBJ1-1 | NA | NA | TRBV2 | CASSDGMNTEAFF | TGTGCCAGCAGTGACGGTATGAACACTGAAGCTTTCTTT
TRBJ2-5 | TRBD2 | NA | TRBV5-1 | CASAVLGGGETQYF | TGCGCCAGCGCGGTCCTCGGGGGGGGAGAGACCCAGTACTTC
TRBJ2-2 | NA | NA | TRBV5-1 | CASSLERPPAGELFF | TGCGCCAGCAGCTTGGAGCGACCCCCCGCCGGGGAGCTGTTTTTT
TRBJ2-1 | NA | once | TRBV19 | CASIPDRSSYNEQFF | TGTGCCAGTATCCCCGACCGGAGCTCCTACAATGAGCAGTTCTTC
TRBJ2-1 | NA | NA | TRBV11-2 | CASSLTGGTNEQFF | TGTGCCAGCAGCCTTACCGGCGGGACGAATGAGCAGTTCTTC
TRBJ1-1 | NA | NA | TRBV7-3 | CASSSTPPAALKNTEAFF | TGTGCCAGCAGCTCAACCCCCCCCGCGGCGCTTAAGAACACTGAAGCTTTCTTT
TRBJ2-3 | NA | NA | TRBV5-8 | CASSLGGLFTDTQYF | TGTGCCAGCAGCTTAGGAGGGCTATTCACAGATACGCAGTATTTT
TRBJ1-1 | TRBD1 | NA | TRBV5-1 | CASSPAGTGRRNTEAFF | TGCGCCAGCAGCCCAGCCGGGACAGGGAGGAGGAACACTGAAGCTTTCTTT
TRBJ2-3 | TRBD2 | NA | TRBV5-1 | CASSLWREATDTQYF | TGCGCCAGCAGCTTATGGCGGGAGGCCACAGATACGCAGTATTTT
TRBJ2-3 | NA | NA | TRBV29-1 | CSVAGLTDNTDTQYF | TGCAGCGTTGCAGGTTTGACCGACAACACAGATACGCAGTATTTT
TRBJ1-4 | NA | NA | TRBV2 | CASKRWATNEKLFF | TGTGCCAGCAAACGGTGGGCGACTAATGAAAAACTGTTTTTT
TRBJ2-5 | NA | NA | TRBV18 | CASSLSIQETQYF | TGTGCCAGCTCTCTATCAATACAAGAGACCCAGTACTTC